The subject of this entry is one T cell receptor (beta chain). Its antigen remains unknown. This entry is derived from a study of T cell responses to AZD1222 COVID-19 vaccine. Overall study context: Second-dose intervals of approximately 4 or approximately 12 weeks were pooled. General observations from the study: Nearly half of unique spike-specific TCRs reportedly avoided B.1.351 and B.1.1.7 mutated regions. Spike-wide coverage was observed for vaccine-associated CD4 TCRs, with dominant responses at 160-218 and 743-854. Recipients of AZD1222 seropositive at baseline numbered only 6 or 7.

Germline CDR1 and CDR2: MNHEY and SMNVEV (reference sequence). Deletions cut 0 bases from V and 3 bases from J, with 9 bases between. The CDR3 is made up of 15 amino acids. Sequencing used immunoSEQ multiplex PCR; TCRdb keeps in-frame clones, though not all of them. The table records under 150,000 clones, 75% to 95% of them present only once. The chain employs TRBV27 and TRBJ1-5; perhaps TRBD1 as D (5 bases). Source: peripheral blood, taken on day 0 of AZD1222 vaccination. The sequence was obtained from an adult in good health. CDR3: CASSLSVGTNQPQHF. The CDR3 nucleotides read TGTGCCAGCAGTTTATCGGTAGGGACCAATCAGCCCCAGCATTTT.